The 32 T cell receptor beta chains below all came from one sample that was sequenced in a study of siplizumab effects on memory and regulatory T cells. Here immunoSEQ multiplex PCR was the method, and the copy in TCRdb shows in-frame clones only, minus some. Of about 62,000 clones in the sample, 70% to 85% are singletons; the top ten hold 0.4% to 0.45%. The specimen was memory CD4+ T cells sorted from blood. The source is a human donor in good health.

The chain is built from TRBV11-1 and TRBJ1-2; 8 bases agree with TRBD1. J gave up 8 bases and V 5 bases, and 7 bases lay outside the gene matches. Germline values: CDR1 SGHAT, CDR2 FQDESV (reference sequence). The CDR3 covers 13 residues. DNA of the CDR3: TGTGCCAGCAGCCTAGAGACAGGGGACGGCTACACCTTC. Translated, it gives CASSLETGDGYTF.

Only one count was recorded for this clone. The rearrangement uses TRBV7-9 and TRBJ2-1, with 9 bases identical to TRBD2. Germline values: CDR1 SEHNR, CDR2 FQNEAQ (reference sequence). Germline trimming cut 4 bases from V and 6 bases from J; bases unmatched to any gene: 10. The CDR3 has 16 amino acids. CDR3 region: CASSSSRAGGRNEQFF. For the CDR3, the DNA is TGTGCCAGCAGCTCATCCCGAGCGGGGGGCCGCAATGAGCAGTTCTTC.

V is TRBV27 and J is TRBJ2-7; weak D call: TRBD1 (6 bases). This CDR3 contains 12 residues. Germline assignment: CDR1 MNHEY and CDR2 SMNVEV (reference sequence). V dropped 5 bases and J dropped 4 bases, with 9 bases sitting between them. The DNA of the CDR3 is TGTGCCAGCAGTGCTCAGGGGTACGAGCAGTACTTC. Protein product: CASSAQGYEQYF.

The CDR3: CASSWQGYEQYF. Here the CDR3 DNA reads TGTGCCAGCAGCTGGCAGGGCTACGAGCAGTACTTC. V and J are TRBV7-2 and TRBJ2-7; TRBD1 is a possible D gene (5 bases). The length of the CDR3 is 12 residues. Germline V gene data show CDR1 as SGHTA and CDR2 as FQGNSA. Trimming took off 4 bases at V and 3 bases at J, with 7 bases between the two ends. The full variable domain, its missing parts supplied by reference TRBV7-2 and TRBJ2-7, is GAGVSQSPSNKVTEKGKDVELRCDPISGHTALYWYRQSLGQGLEFLIYFQGNSAPDKSGLPSDRFSAERTGGSVSTLTIQRTQQEDSAVYLCASSWQGYEQYFGPGTRLTVT.

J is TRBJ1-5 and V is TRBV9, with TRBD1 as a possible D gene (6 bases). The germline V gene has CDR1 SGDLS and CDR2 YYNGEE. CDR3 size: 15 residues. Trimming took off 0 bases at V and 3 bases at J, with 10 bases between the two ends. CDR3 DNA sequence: TGTGCCAGCAGCGTAGACGGACAGCTCAATCAGCCCCAGCATTTT. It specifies CASSVDGQLNQPQHF.

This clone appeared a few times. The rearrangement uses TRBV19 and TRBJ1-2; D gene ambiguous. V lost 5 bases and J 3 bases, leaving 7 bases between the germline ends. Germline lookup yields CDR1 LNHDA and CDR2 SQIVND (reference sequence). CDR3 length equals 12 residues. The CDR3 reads CASSPGDYGYTF. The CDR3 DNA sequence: TGTGCCAGTAGTCCCGGGGACTATGGCTACACCTTC.

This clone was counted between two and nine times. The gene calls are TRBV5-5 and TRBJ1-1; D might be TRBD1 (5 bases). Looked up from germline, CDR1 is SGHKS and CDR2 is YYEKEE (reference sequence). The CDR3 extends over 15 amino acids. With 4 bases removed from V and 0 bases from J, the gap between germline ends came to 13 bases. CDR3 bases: TGTGCCAGCAGCCGGGACGGACTCATGAACACTGAAGCTTTCTTT. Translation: CASSRDGLMNTEAFF.

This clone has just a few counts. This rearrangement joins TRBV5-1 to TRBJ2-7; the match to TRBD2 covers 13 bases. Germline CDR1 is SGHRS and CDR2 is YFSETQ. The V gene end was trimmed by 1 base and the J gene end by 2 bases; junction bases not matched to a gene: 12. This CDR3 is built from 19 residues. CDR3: CASSLFIRLAGGQPYEQYF. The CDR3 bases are TGCGCCAGCAGCTTGTTCATACGACTAGCGGGGGGCCAGCCCTACGAGCAGTACTTC.

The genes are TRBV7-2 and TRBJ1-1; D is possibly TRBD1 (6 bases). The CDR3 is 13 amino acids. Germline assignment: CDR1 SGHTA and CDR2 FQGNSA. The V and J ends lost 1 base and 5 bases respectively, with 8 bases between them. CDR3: CASSLDRVTEAFF. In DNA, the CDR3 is TGTGCCAGCAGCTTAGACAGGGTTACTGAAGCTTTCTTT. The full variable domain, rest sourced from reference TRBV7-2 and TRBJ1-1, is GAGVSQSPSNKVTEKGKDVELRCDPISGHTALYWYRQSLGQGLEFLIYFQGNSAPDKSGLPSDRFSAERTGGSVSTLTIQRTQQEDSAVYLCASSLDRVTEAFFGQGTRLTVV.

In DNA, the CDR3 is TGTGCCAGTAGTATTGGACAGGGGGTTGAGACCCAGTACTTC. It yields the protein CASSIGQGVETQYF. The chain employs TRBV19 and TRBJ2-5; 10 bases are shared with TRBD1. Germline V gene lookup returns CDR1 LNHDA and CDR2 SQIVND (reference sequence). This CDR3 spans 14 amino acids. The V segment lost 3 bases and the J segment 5 bases; nucleotides outside the gene matches: 3. The variable domain in full, completed from reference TRBV19 and TRBJ2-5, reads DGGITQSPKYLFRKEGQNVTLSCEQNLNHDAMYWYRQDPGQGLRLIYYSQIVNDFQKGDIAEGYSVSREKKESFPLTVTSAQKNPTAFYLCASSIGQGVETQYFGPGTRLLVL.

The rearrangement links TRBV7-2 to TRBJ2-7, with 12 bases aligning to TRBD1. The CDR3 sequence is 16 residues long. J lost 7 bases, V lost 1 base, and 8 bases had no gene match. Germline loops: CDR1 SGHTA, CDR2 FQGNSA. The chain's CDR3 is CASSLGVGTGGREQYF. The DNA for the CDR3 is TGTGCCAGCAGCTTAGGGGTAGGGACAGGGGGCCGGGAGCAGTACTTC.

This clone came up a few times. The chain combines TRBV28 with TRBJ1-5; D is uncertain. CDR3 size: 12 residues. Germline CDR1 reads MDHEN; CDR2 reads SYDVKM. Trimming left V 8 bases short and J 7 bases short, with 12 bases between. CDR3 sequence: CASVNPSQPQHF. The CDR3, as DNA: TGTGCCAGCGTTAACCCGTCCCAGCCCCAGCATTTT.

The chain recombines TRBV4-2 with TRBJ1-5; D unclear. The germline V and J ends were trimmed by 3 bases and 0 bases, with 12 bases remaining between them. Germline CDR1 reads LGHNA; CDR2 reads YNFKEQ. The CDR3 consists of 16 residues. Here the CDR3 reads CASSHSPVYSNQPQHF. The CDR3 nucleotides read TGTGCCAGCAGCCACTCGCCGGTGTATAGCAATCAGCCCCAGCATTTT.

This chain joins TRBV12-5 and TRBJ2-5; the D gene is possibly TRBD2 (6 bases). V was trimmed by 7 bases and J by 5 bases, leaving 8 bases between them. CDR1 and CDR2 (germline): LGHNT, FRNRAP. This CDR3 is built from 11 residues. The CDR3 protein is CASASGETQYF. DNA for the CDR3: TGTGCTAGTGCCAGCGGGGAGACCCAGTACTTC.

Written as DNA, the CDR3 is TGTGCCAGCAGTGGACAGATGAATGAAAAACTGTTTTTT. Translating it yields CASSGQMNEKLFF. The V call is TRBV7-9, the J call TRBJ1-4; TRBD1 is a possible D gene (6 bases). This CDR3 is 13 amino acids long. Trimming took 6 bases from V and 5 from J, leaving 10 bases between them. The germline V gene encodes CDR1 SEHNR and CDR2 FQNEAQ (reference sequence). The full variable domain, its missing parts supplied by reference TRBV7-9 and TRBJ1-4, is DTGVSQNPRHKITKRGQNVTFRCDPISEHNRLYWYRQTLGQGPEFLTYFQNEAQLEKSRLLSDRFSAERPKGSFSTLEIQRTEQGDSAMYLCASSGQMNEKLFFGSGTQLSVL.

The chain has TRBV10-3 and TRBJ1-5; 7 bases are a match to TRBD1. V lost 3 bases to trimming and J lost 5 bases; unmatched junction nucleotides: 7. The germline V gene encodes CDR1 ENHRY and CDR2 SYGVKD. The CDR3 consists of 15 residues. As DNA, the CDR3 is TGTGCCATCAGTGATGTGGGCAGGGGGGATCAGCCCCAGCATTTT. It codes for CAISDVGRGDQPQHF.

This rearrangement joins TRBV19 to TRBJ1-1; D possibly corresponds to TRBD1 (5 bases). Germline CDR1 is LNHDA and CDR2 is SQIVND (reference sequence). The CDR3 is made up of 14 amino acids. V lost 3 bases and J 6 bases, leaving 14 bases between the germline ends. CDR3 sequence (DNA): TGTGCCAGTAGTATGATGCAGGGAAGGGCTGAAGCTTTCTTT. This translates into CASSMMQGRAEAFF. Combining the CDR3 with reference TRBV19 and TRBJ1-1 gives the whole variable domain DGGITQSPKYLFRKEGQNVTLSCEQNLNHDAMYWYRQDPGQGLRLIYYSQIVNDFQKGDIAEGYSVSREKKESFPLTVTSAQKNPTAFYLCASSMMQGRAEAFFGQGTRLTVV.

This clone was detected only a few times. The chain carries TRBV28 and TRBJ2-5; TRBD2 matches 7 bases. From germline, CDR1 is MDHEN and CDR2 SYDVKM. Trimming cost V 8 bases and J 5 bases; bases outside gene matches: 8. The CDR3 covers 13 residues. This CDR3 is CASGQAGRETQYF. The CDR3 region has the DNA TGTGCCAGCGGCCAAGCGGGGCGGGAGACCCAGTACTTC.

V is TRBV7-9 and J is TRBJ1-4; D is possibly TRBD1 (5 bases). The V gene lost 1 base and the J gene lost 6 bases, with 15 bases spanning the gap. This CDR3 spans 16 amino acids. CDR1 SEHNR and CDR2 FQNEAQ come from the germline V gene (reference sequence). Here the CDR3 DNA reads TGTGCCAGCAGCTTAGGGCAGGGAGGGCGTTATGAAAAACTGTTTTTT. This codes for CASSLGQGGRYEKLFF. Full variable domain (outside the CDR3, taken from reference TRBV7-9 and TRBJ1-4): DTGVSQNPRHKITKRGQNVTFRCDPISEHNRLYWYRQTLGQGPEFLTYFQNEAQLEKSRLLSDRFSAERPKGSFSTLEIQRTEQGDSAMYLCASSLGQGGRYEKLFFGSGTQLSVL.

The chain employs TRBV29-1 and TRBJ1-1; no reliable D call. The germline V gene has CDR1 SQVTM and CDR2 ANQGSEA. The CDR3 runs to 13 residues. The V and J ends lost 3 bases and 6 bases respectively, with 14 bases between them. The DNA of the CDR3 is TGCAGCGTTGATCGCGCCCGGACTCCTGAAGCTTTCTTT. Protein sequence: CSVDRARTPEAFF.

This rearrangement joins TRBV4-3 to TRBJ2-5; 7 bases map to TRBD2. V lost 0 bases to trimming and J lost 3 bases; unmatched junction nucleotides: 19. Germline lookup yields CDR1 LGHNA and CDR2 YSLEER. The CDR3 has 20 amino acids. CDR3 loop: CASSQEKGRPGLKLKETQYF. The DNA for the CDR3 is TGCGCCAGCAGCCAAGAGAAAGGTCGCCCGGGACTAAAACTTAAAGAGACCCAGTACTTC.

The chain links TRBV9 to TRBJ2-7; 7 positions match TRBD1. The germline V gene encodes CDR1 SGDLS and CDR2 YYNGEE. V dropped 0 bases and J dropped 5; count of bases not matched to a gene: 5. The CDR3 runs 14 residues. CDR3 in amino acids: CASSVVSQGDEQYF. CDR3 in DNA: TGTGCCAGCAGCGTAGTAAGCCAGGGGGACGAGCAGTACTTC.

DNA for the CDR3: TGCAGCCTCATCCACGGGGGCAGTAACTATGGCTACACCTTC. Translating gives CSLIHGGSNYGYTF. The chain employs TRBV29-1 and TRBJ1-2; maybe TRBD1 (6 bases). V was clipped by 8 bases and J by 1 base, with 17 bases between them. The germline V gene encodes CDR1 SQVTM and CDR2 ANQGSEA. The CDR3 loop spans 14 amino acids.

The CDR3 DNA sequence: TGTGCCAGCAGCTTAAATCCCCAGGGGCATGGCTACACCTTC. The encoded protein is CASSLNPQGHGYTF. The chain links TRBV7-2 to TRBJ1-2; TRBD1 might be the D (6 bases). V was clipped by 2 bases and J by 6 bases, with 13 bases between them. Germline assignment: CDR1 SGHTA and CDR2 FQGNSA. CDR3 length equals 14 residues.

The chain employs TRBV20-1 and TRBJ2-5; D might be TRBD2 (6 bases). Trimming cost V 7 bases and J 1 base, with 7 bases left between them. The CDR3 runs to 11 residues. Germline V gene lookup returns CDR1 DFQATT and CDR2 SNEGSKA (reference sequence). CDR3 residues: CSGTTQETQYF. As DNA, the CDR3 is TGCAGTGGGACTACCCAAGAGACCCAGTACTTC.

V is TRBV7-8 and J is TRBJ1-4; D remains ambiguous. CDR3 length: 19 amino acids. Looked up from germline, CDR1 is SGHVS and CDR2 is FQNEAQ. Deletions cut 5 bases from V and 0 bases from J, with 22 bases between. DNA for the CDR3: TGTGCCAGCAGCCCCCTGAGGGCTCTGGGTGTCGCAACTAATGAAAAACTGTTTTTT. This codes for CASSPLRALGVATNEKLFF. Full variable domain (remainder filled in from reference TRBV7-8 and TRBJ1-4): GAGVSQSPRYKVAKRGQDVALRCDPISGHVSLFWYQQALGQGPEFLTYFQNEAQLDKSGLPSDRFFAERPEGSVSTLKIQRTQQEDSAVYLCASSPLRALGVATNEKLFFGSGTQLSVL.

The CDR3 DNA is TGTGCCAGCAGCCTCACGGGGGGGACAGGGTCTGGAAACACCATATATTTT. This sequence encodes CASSLTGGTGSGNTIYF. The chain employs TRBV28 and TRBJ1-3; 9 bases line up with TRBD1. Germline assignment: CDR1 MDHEN and CDR2 SYDVKM. J lost 1 base, V lost 6 bases, and 10 bases had no gene match. The CDR3 has 17 amino acids. Drawing the rest from reference TRBV28 and TRBJ1-3, the complete variable domain is DVKVTQSSRYLVKRTGEKVFLECVQDMDHENMFWYRQDPGLGLRLIYFSYDVKMKEKGDIPEGYSVSREKKERFSLILESASTNQTSMYLCASSLTGGTGSGNTIYFGEGSWLTVV.

CDR3 bases: TGTGCCAGCAGTGAAACCCCGGGACAGGGGAATACTGAAGCTTTCTTT. It encodes CASSETPGQGNTEAFF. The V and J genes are TRBV25-1 and TRBJ1-1, with 10 bases lining up with TRBD1. Unmatched junction bases numbered 8, after V lost 2 bases and J lost 5 bases. The germline V gene has CDR1 MGHDK and CDR2 SYGVNS. The CDR3 contains 16 residues.

As DNA, the CDR3 is TGTGCCAGCAGGAAGGACGTGAACACTGAAGCTTTCTTT. It specifies CASRKDVNTEAFF. The rearrangement joins TRBV6-1 to TRBJ1-1, with unresolved D. V was cut by 6 bases and J by 0 bases, with 8 bases left in between. Germline V gene data show CDR1 as MNHNS and CDR2 as SASEGT. The CDR3 sequence is 13 residues long.

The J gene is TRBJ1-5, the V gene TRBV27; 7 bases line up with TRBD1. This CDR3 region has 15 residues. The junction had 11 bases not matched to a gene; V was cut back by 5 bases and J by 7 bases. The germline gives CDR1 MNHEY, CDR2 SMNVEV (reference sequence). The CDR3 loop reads CASSPDRLGGQPQHF. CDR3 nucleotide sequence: TGTGCCAGCAGTCCGGACAGGCTAGGAGGGCAGCCCCAGCATTTT.

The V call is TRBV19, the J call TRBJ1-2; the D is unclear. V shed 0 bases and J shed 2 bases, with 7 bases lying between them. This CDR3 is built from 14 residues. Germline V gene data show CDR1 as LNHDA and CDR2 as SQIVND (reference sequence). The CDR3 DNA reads TGTGCCAGTAGTATAGAGCAAAAAAACTATGGCTACACCTTC. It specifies CASSIEQKNYGYTF.

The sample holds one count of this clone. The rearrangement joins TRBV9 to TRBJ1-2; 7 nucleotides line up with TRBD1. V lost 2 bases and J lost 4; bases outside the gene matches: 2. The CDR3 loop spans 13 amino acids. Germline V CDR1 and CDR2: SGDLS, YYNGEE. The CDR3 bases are TGTGCCAGCAGCGTCCAGGGGGGCTATGGCTACACCTTC. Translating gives CASSVQGGYGYTF.